These 25 T cell receptor beta chains share one sample of origin, sequenced in a study of metastatic and nonmetastatic thyroid tumors. TCRdb re-clonotyped the PCR reads via MiXCR. The sample consists of tens of thousands of clones, about a sixth of them appearing once. Each patient went into thyroid surgery without having received any treatment. Source material: blood. The receptors here all came from a male donor with papillary thyroid cancer or a benign thyroid nodule (not recorded which). Some clones in this sample may be carry-over from other donors' samples.

This clone was observed a handful of times. This rearrangement joins TRBV6-1 to TRBJ2-3; tentative D call: TRBD2 (5 bases). The V and J ends lost 6 bases and 6 bases respectively, with 13 bases between them. CDR1 is MNHNS, CDR2 SASEGT, per germline. There are 13 residues in the CDR3. The CDR3 is CASSLALGDTQYF. The CDR3 bases are TGTGCCAGCAGCCTAGCCCTGGGGGATACGCAGTATTTT.

This clone was counted at least ten times. V usage is TRBV11-2 and J usage is TRBJ2-4, with 7 bases lining up with TRBD2. The CDR3 length is 16 residues. The germline V gene has CDR1 SGHAT and CDR2 FQNNGV. The V gene end was trimmed by 7 bases and the J gene end by 0 bases; junction bases not matched to a gene: 9. The chain's CDR3 is CASTAQWGGAKNIQYF. The CDR3 nucleotides read TGTGCCAGCACCGCCCAGTGGGGGGGAGCCAAAAACATTCAGTACTTC. Full variable domain (rest looked up from reference TRBV11-2 and TRBJ2-4): EAGVAQSPRYKIIEKRQSVAFWCNPISGHATLYWYQQILGQGPKLLIQFQNNGVVDDSQLPKDRFSAERLKGVDSTLKIQPAKLEDSAVYLCASTAQWGGAKNIQYFGAGTRLSVL.

Only a few counts were recorded for this clone. The V call is TRBV10-2, the J call TRBJ2-5; D is perhaps TRBD1 (6 bases). Trimming removed 4 bases at V and 8 bases at J, with 14 bases between. CDR1 is WSHSY and CDR2 is SAAADI in the germline V gene. This CDR3 spans 13 amino acids. The CDR3 protein is CASSGDNQYTQYF. DNA for the CDR3: TGCGCCAGCAGTGGGGACAACCAATATACCCAGTACTTC.

By its share, this clone is medium-sized. The rearrangement links TRBV27 to TRBJ1-6; D is undetermined. V was shortened by 5 bases and J by 7 bases, with 12 bases between the two germline ends. Germline-derived CDR1 and CDR2 are MNHEY and SMNVEV (reference sequence). The CDR3 sequence is 14 residues long. Here the CDR3 reads CASSTEGRNSPLHF. CDR3 coding DNA: TGTGCCAGCAGTACAGAGGGAAGAAATTCACCCCTCCACTTT.

This clone was recorded only once. Mismatch with germline at one junction end may stem from a read error. The V and J genes are TRBV5-1 and TRBJ2-6, with no clear D. CDR3 length: 15 residues. Germline CDR1 SGHRS, CDR2 YFSETQ. For the CDR3, the DNA is TGCGCCAGCATCTTGTTCGGCTCTGGGGCCAACGTCCTGACTTTC. This gives the protein CASILFGSGANVLTF.

This clone was picked up many times. This may arise from a read error, as a much more abundant clone is one base away. V and J are TRBV20-1 and TRBJ2-5; 12 bases align to TRBD2. The germline V gene has CDR1 DFQATT and CDR2 SNEGSKA (reference sequence). J was trimmed by 4 bases and V by 3 bases; bases with no gene match: 12. CDR3 length equals 17 residues. CDR3 coding DNA: TGCAGTGCTAGTGCCGTGCCTAGCGGGGGGGGGCCAGAGACCCAGTACTTC. Protein product: CSASAVPSGGGPETQYF.

V gene TRBV27 combines with J gene TRBJ2-1; D tentatively fits TRBD1 or TRBD2 (5 bases each). CDR3 length: 13 residues. CDR1 and CDR2 (germline): MNHEY, SMNVEV (reference sequence). V shed 0 bases and J shed 9 bases, with 9 bases lying between them. DNA of the CDR3: TGTGCCAGCAGTTTATCTCGTGGGGGTGAGCAGTTCTTC. Its protein product is CASSLSRGGEQFF.

This rearrangement joins TRBV5-1 to TRBJ2-7, with D unclear. Trimming left V 4 bases short and J 2 bases short, with 13 bases between. The CDR3 has 14 amino acids. The germline V gene has CDR1 SGHRS and CDR2 YFSETQ. CDR3 loop: CASSPELAPYEQYF. CDR3 sequence (DNA): TGCGCCAGCAGCCCAGAGTTGGCTCCCTACGAGCAGTACTTC.

In this sample, this clone turned up many times. This chain connects TRBV12-3 or TRBV12-4 to TRBJ2-5; no definite D call. V gave up 5 bases and J gave up 2 bases, with 9 bases separating them. The CDR3 loop spans 13 amino acids. The chain's CDR3 is CASSQTRQETQYF. CDR3 sequence (DNA): TGTGCCAGCAGTCAGACACGTCAAGAGACCCAGTACTTC.

This clone was counted ten times or more. The V call is TRBV7-9, the J call TRBJ1-3, with D uncertain. The CDR3 has 12 amino acids. CDR1 is SEHNR, CDR2 FQNEAQ, per germline (reference sequence). Trimming pared 6 bases from V and 0 bases from J, leaving 3 bases between. Here the CDR3 reads CASSPSGNTIYF. CDR3 in DNA: TGTGCCAGCAGTCCCTCTGGAAACACCATATATTTT.

The chain is built from TRBV11-3 and TRBJ2-7; 8 bases fit TRBD1. The germline V gene encodes CDR1 SGHNT and CDR2 YENEEA. The CDR3 spans 15 residues. The CDR3 loop is CVSSLRTGLSNEQYV. The CDR3 bases are TGTGTCAGCAGCCTAAGGACAGGGTTGTCTAACGAGCAGTACGTC.

The chain employs TRBV5-1 and TRBJ2-7; the D gene is possibly TRBD2 (5 bases). The length of the CDR3 is 13 residues. Trimming removed 5 bases at V and 0 bases at J, with 9 bases between. CDR1 is SGHRS, CDR2 YFSETQ, per germline. CDR3 DNA sequence: TGCGCCAGCAGGCTGGCGGGCTCCTACGAGCAGTACTTC. Protein sequence: CASRLAGSYEQYF.

The V call is TRBV20-1, the J call TRBJ2-7, with D perhaps being TRBD1 or TRBD2 (5 bases each). The CDR3 loop spans 15 amino acids. In germline, CDR1 is DFQATT, CDR2 SNEGSKA (reference sequence). V lost 4 bases and J 3 bases, leaving 19 bases between the germline ends. CDR3 protein: CSAISPRGSYYEQYF. Here the CDR3 DNA reads TGCAGTGCTATATCCCCCCGGGGCTCCTACTACGAGCAGTACTTC.

This clone was observed a handful of times. The chain uses TRBV27 and TRBJ2-7; possibly TRBD1 for D (6 bases). The CDR3 is 16 amino acids. Germline V gene lookup returns CDR1 MNHEY and CDR2 SMNVEV (reference sequence). The ends were cut back, 4 bases at V and 6 bases at J, with 22 bases in the middle. CDR3 loop: CASSSAWTVASGEQYF. The CDR3 DNA reads as TGTGCCAGCAGTTCAGCCTGGACAGTGGCATCGGGCGAGCAGTACTTC.

This sequence joins TRBV12-3 or TRBV12-4 and TRBJ1-5, with D uncertain. CDR3 length equals 12 residues. The germline V and J ends were trimmed by 6 bases and 6 bases, with 9 bases remaining between them. The CDR3 DNA reads TGTGCCAGCAGCTTACCACCTCAGCCCCAGCATTTT. Translated, it gives CASSLPPQPQHF.

In its sample, this clone was seen many times. The CDR3, as DNA: TGTGCCAGCAGCTGGGACTCAACCCTCGGGGAGCTGTTTTTT. It yields the protein CASSWDSTLGELFF. J is TRBJ2-2 and V is TRBV7-8; TRBD2 is a possible D gene (6 bases). Germline V gene data show CDR1 as SGHVS and CDR2 as FQNEAQ. Trimming took 4 bases from V and 7 from J, leaving 13 bases between them. This CDR3 region has 14 residues.

This clone was recorded at least ten times. The rearrangement uses TRBV2 and TRBJ2-7; 7 positions agree with TRBD1. After removal of 10 bases from V and 3 bases from J, the junction contained 9 bases not matched to a gene. Germline V gene sequence: CDR1 SNHLY, CDR2 FYNNEI. There are 13 residues in the CDR3. The CDR3, as DNA: TGTGCCACCCTGGACAGGAGAAACTACGAGCAGTACTTC. This gives the protein CATLDRRNYEQYF.

This clone was seen many times. This chain joins TRBV6-1 and TRBJ1-2, with D tentatively TRBD1 (5 bases). This CDR3 region has 14 residues. V was trimmed by 6 bases and J by 7 bases, leaving 18 bases between them. Germline CDR1 and CDR2: MNHNS and SASEGT. This CDR3 reads CASSRDRVYGGYTF. CDR3 sequence (DNA): TGTGCCAGCAGCCGCGACAGAGTCTATGGTGGCTACACCTTC.

This clone was found many times. This chain links TRBV10-1 with TRBJ2-2; a possible D gene is TRBD1 (6 bases). Trimming took 4 bases from V and 6 from J, leaving 15 bases between them. This CDR3 is 15 amino acids long. The germline V gene has CDR1 WNHNN and CDR2 SYGVQD (reference sequence). The CDR3 bases are TGCGCCAGCAGTGGCATTGGTGGGGGCGCCGGGGAGCTGTTTTTT. Protein: CASSGIGGGAGELFF.

The genes are TRBV19 and TRBJ2-2, with D uncertain. The V end was cut by 5 bases, the J end by 8 bases, with 3 bases between. Germline V gene data show CDR1 as LNHDA and CDR2 as SQIVND (reference sequence). This CDR3 region has 10 residues. CDR3: CASSPGELFF. As DNA, the CDR3 is TGTGCCAGTAGTCCGGGGGAGCTGTTTTTT.

The table lists this clone with many counts. Its ends do not fully match the called genes, so a read error is possible. The V gene is TRBV29-1, the J gene TRBJ2-3; TRBD2 agrees at 9 bases. This CDR3 has 13 residues. Germline-derived CDR1 and CDR2 are SQVTM and ANQGSEA. In DNA form, the CDR3 reads TGCAGCGTTGTAGCGGGGGTCACAGGTACGCAGTATTTT. Translating gives CSVVAGVTGTQYF.

This clone came up many times. A read error is possible here, since a much larger clone lies one base away. Other DNA sequences of this sample code for an identical CDR3. The chain has TRBV7-6 and TRBJ1-2; no firm D call. This CDR3 contains 12 residues. The V gene's germline CDR1 is SGHVS and CDR2 FNYEAQ. V lost 5 bases and J lost 4, with 8 bases in between. Here the CDR3 DNA reads TGTGCCAGCAGCCCGTACGGCTATGGCTACACCTTC. Residues: CASSPYGYGYTF.

This clone came up many times. This chain uses TRBV12-3 or TRBV12-4 with TRBJ2-5, with 7 bases fitting TRBD2. V was pared by 5 bases and J by 2 bases, with 5 bases of the junction left unmatched. CDR3 length: 14 amino acids. CDR3 amino acids: CASSPPSGQETQYF. The CDR3 nucleotides are TGTGCCAGCAGTCCCCCTAGCGGACAAGAGACCCAGTACTTC.

This clone was seen a few times. The chain employs TRBV12-3 or TRBV12-4 and TRBJ2-7; 8 bases align to TRBD1. Trimming cost V 6 bases and J 7 bases; bases outside gene matches: 11. The CDR3 runs to 14 residues. In DNA, the CDR3 is TGTGCCAGCAGCCTCCGACAGGGGATTTGGGAGCAGTACTTC. It is translated as CASSLRQGIWEQYF.

The chain has TRBV20-1 and TRBJ1-2; tentatively, D is TRBD1 (6 bases). The CDR3 contains 14 residues. CDR1 is DFQATT and CDR2 is SNEGSKA in the germline V gene (reference sequence). The V end was cut by 8 bases, the J end by 8 bases, with 24 bases between. The DNA for the CDR3 is TGCAGTTCTATAAAGGACAGTACTGGGCACGGCTACACCTTC. Translating gives CSSIKDSTGHGYTF.